This TCR beta chain was identified during a study of T cell responses to AZD1222 COVID-19 vaccine. The repertoire was sequenced with immunoSEQ multiplex PCR; TCRdb's copy has only in-frame clones and lacks some. The sample holds about 200,000 clones, approximately 93% seen once. Looked up from germline, CDR1 is MNHEY and CDR2 is SMNVEV (reference sequence). The CDR3 is made up of 14 amino acids. V was pared by 3 bases and J by 5 bases, with 11 bases between. Whole-study findings and limits: Mostly white British, mostly female donors; authors suggested clonal diversity may be underestimated. Spike regions recognized by vaccine-associated CD4 TCRs spanned the protein, led by 160-218 and 743-854. Repertoire sampling occurred only after the peak T cell response. Nearly half of the spike-specific TCRs reportedly recognize variant regions that carry no mutations.

Comments on this clone: Its specificity is unknown.

The chain couples TRBV27 to TRBJ1-5; D call uncertain. The sequence was obtained from an adult who received the AZD1222 COVID-19 vaccine. The sample was peripheral blood, taken 28 days after the second AZD1222 dose. In DNA, the CDR3 is TGTGCCAGCAGTTTTAGAGGGTTGGATCAGCCCCAGCATTTT. Translating gives CASSFRGLDQPQHF.